Following are 4 T cell receptor beta chains from one sample sequenced in a study of shared clonotypes between healthy human individuals. The repertoire was sequenced with immunoSEQ multiplex PCR; TCRdb's copy has only in-frame clones and lacks some. The data show around 1.1 million clones, approximately 80% seen once. Sequencing was done on a sample of memory CD4+ T cells from PBMCs. Subset: CD45RA-negative fraction. These receptor sequences come from a man younger than 30 in good health. Some clones in this sample may be carry-over from other donors' samples.

This clone was picked up a small number of times. This chain's CDR3 is CASSPYTGGGYTF. Written as DNA, the CDR3 is TGTGCCAGCAGCCCCTATACGGGGGGTGGCTACACCTTC. The V gene is TRBV7-3, the J gene TRBJ1-2, with TRBD1 as a possible D gene (5 bases). With 5 bases removed from V and 7 bases from J, the gap between germline ends came to 14 bases. Germline V gene sequence: CDR1 SGHTA, CDR2 FQGTGA. The CDR3 runs 13 residues.

V is TRBV19 and J is TRBJ2-3, with TRBD2 matching over 7 bases. The CDR3 runs 15 residues. J lost 8 bases, V lost 6 bases, and 14 bases had no gene match. Germline CDR1 LNHDA, CDR2 SQIVND (reference sequence). The CDR3 reads CASSSRAGEFGTQYF. CDR3 nucleotides: TGTGCCAGTAGCAGCCGGGCGGGAGAGTTTGGTACGCAGTATTTT.

Turning to this clone: Other nucleotide sequences from this sample produce the same CDR3. The J gene is TRBJ1-2, the V gene TRBV20-1; tentatively, D is TRBD1 (5 bases). Germline V gives CDR1 DFQATT, CDR2 SNEGSKA (reference sequence). Trimming stripped 1 base from V and 8 bases from J, with 8 bases between. CDR3 length equals 11 residues. The CDR3 bases are TGCAGTGCTAGAGTGGGGGGAGGCTACACCTTC. It is translated as CSARVGGGYTF.

CDR3 protein: CSVASADGSTIYF. The CDR3, as DNA: TGCAGCGTTGCAAGTGCCGACGGGAGCACCATATATTTT. This sequence joins TRBV29-1 and TRBJ1-3; D is ambiguous. The CDR3 loop spans 13 amino acids. From germline, CDR1 is SQVTM and CDR2 ANQGSEA. With 4 bases removed from V and 9 bases from J, the gap between germline ends came to 16 bases.